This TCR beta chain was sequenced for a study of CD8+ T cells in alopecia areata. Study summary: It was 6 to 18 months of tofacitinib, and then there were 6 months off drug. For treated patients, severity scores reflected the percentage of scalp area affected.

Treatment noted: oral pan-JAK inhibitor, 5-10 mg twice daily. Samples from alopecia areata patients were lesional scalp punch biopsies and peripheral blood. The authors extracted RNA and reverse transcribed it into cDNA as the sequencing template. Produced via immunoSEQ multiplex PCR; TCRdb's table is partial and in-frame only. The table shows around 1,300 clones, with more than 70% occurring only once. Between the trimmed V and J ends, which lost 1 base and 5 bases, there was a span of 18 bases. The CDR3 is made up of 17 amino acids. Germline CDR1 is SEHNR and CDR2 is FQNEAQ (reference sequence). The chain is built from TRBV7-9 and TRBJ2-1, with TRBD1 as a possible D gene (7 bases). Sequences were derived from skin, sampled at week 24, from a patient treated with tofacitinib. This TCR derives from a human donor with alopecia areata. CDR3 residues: CASSLVVEQGTDNEQFF. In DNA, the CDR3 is TGTGCCAGCAGCTTAGTAGTGGAACAGGGGACTGACAATGAGCAGTTCTTC. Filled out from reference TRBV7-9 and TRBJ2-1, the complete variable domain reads DTGVSQNPRHKITKRGQNVTFRCDPISEHNRLYWYRQTLGQGPEFLTYFQNEAQLEKSRLLSDRFSAERPKGSFSTLEIQRTEQGDSAMYLCASSLVVEQGTDNEQFFGPGTRLTVL.